Included here is one TCR beta chain sequence, with context. This record belongs to a study of blood T cell repertoires in COVID-19. Study details: The study drew acute and convalescent COVID-19 samples from the United States, Italy and Spain.

The CDR3 consists of 17 residues. Per germline, CDR1 MGHDK and CDR2 SYGVNS. V dropped 0 bases and J dropped 5; count of bases not matched to a gene: 9. As processed by the authors: Amplification with reference gene primers provided the estimates of nucleated cell counts. Clones were read by immunoSEQ multiplex PCR, and TCRdb kept only the in-frame ones, dropping some. For V, J and clone size, that table is used; D and trimming come from the DNA. The data contain approximately 160,000 clones, 85% to 95% of them seen just once; the ten biggest clones take up around 2%. Enrolled during active infection, Seattle patients were then followed longitudinally.

The rearrangement joins TRBV25-1 to TRBJ2-5; 10 bases align to TRBD2. The receptor was derived from an older woman with COVID-19, enrolled during active disease. The sequencing sample was made of peripheral blood. This CDR3 reads CASSEYGTSESQETQYF. DNA of the CDR3: TGTGCCAGCAGTGAATACGGGACTAGCGAATCGCAGGAGACCCAGTACTTC.